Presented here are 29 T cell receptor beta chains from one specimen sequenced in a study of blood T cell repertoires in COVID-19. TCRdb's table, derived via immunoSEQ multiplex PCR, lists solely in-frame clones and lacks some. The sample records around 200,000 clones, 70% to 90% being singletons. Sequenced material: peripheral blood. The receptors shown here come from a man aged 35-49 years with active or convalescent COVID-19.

CDR3 loop: CAWSEVGGNIQYF. Here the CDR3 DNA reads TGTGCCTGGAGTGAGGTTGGGGGGAACATTCAGTACTTC. The chain links TRBV30 to TRBJ2-4; D might be TRBD2 (6 bases). This CDR3 comprises 13 residues. The germline CDR1 and CDR2 sequences are GTSNPN and SVGIG (reference sequence). Trimming cost V 1 base and J 7 bases, with 11 bases left between them.

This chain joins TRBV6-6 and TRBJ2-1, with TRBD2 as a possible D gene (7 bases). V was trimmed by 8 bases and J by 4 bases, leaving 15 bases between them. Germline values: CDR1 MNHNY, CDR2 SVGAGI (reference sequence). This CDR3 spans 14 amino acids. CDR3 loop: CASLGGGRYNEQFF. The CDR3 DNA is TGTGCCAGCCTGGGAGGGGGGAGGTACAATGAGCAGTTCTTC.

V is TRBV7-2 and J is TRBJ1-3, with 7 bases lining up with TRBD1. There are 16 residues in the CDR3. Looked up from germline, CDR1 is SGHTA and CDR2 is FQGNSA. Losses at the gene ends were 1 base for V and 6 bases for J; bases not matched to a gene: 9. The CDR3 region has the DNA TGTGCCAGCAGCTTAGATCCAACAGGGGATATAAACACCATATATTTT. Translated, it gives CASSLDPTGDINTIYF.

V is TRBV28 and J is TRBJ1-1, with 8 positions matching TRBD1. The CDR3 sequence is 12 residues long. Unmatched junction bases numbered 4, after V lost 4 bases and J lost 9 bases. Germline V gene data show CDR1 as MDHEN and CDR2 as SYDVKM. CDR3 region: CASSSGTGQAFF. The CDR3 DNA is TGTGCCAGCAGTTCAGGGACAGGACAAGCTTTCTTT.

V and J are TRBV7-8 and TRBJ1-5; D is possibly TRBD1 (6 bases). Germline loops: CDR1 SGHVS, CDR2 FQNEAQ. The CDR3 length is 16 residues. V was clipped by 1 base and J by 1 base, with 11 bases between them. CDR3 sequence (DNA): TGTGCCAGCAGCTTAGAAGGGGGGGGGAGCAATCAGCCCCAGCATTTT. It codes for CASSLEGGGSNQPQHF. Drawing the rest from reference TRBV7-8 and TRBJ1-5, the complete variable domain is GAGVSQSPRYKVAKRGQDVALRCDPISGHVSLFWYQQALGQGPEFLTYFQNEAQLDKSGLPSDRFFAERPEGSVSTLKIQRTQQEDSAVYLCASSLEGGGSNQPQHFGDGTRLSIL.

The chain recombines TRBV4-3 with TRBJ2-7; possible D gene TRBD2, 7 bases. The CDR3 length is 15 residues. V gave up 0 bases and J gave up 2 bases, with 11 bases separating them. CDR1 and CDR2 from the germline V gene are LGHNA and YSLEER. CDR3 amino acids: CASSQDRGGPYEQYF. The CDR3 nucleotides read TGCGCCAGCAGCCAAGATAGGGGGGGTCCCTACGAGCAGTACTTC.

CDR3 in amino acids: CASSVGGQGTYEQYF. The CDR3 nucleotides are TGTGCCAGCAGCGTAGGAGGTCAGGGTACCTACGAGCAGTACTTC. V and J are TRBV9 and TRBJ2-7; the D gene is possibly TRBD1 (5 bases). V gave up 0 bases and J gave up 2 bases, with 12 bases separating them. The germline V gene has CDR1 SGDLS and CDR2 YYNGEE. This CDR3 spans 15 amino acids.

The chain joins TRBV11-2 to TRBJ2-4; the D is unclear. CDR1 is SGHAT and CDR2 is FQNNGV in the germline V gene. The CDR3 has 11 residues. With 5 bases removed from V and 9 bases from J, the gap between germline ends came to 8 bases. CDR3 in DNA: TGTGCCAGCAGCCTAGGCGGCATTCAGTACTTC. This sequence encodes CASSLGGIQYF.

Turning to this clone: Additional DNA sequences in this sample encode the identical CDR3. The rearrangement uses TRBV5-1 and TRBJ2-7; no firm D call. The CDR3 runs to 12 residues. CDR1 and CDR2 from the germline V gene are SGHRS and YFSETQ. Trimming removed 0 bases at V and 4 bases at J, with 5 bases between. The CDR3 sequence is CASSLGGYEQYF. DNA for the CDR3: TGCGCCAGCAGCTTGGGCGGATACGAGCAGTACTTC.

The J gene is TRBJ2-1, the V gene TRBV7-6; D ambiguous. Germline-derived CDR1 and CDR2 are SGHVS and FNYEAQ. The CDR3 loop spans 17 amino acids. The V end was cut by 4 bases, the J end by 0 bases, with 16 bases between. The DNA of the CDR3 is TGTGCCAGCAGCTCCCCACGGTTTCACCTCTCCTACAATGAGCAGTTCTTC. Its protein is CASSSPRFHLSYNEQFF.

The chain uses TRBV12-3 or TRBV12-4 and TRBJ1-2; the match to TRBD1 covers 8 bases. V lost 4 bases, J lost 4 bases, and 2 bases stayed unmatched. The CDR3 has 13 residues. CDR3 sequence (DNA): TGTGCCAGCAGTTCAGGGGGCCCCTATGGCTACACCTTC. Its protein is CASSSGGPYGYTF.

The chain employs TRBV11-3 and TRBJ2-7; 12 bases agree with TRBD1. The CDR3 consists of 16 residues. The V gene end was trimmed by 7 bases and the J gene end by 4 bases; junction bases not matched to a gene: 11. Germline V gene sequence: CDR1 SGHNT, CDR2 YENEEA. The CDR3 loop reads CASTPPGTGGLYEQYF. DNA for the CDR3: TGTGCCAGCACTCCACCCGGGACAGGGGGCCTGTACGAGCAGTACTTC.

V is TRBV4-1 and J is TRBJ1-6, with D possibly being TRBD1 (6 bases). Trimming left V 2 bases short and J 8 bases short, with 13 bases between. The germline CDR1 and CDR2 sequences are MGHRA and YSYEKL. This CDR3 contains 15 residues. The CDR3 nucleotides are TGCGCCAGCAGCCAACAAATCCACAGGGATTCACCCCTCCACTTT. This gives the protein CASSQQIHRDSPLHF.

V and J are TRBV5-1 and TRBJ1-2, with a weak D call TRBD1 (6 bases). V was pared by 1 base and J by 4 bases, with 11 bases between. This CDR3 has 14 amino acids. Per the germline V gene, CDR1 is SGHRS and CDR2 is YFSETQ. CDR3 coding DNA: TGCGCCAGCAGCTTGTCAGGGGTCGTCTATGGCTACACCTTC. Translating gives CASSLSGVVYGYTF.

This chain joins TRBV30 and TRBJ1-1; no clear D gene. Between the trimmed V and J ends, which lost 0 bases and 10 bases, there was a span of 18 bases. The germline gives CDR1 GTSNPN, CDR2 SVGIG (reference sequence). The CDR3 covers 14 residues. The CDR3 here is CAWSVSDLGFGAFF. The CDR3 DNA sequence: TGTGCCTGGAGTGTGTCTGACCTCGGGTTTGGAGCTTTCTTT.

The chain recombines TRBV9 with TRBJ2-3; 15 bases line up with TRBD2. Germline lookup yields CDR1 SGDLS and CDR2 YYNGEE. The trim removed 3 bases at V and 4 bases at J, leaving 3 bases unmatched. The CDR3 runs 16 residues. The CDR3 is CASSEGTSGGPDTQYF. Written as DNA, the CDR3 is TGTGCCAGCAGCGAGGGGACTAGCGGGGGGCCAGATACGCAGTATTTT.

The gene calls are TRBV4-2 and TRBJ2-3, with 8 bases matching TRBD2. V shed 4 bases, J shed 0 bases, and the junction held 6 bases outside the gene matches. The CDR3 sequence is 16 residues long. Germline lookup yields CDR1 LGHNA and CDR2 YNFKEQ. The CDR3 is CASSPQLAASTDTQYF. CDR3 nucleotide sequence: TGTGCCAGCAGCCCGCAACTAGCGGCTAGCACAGATACGCAGTATTTT.

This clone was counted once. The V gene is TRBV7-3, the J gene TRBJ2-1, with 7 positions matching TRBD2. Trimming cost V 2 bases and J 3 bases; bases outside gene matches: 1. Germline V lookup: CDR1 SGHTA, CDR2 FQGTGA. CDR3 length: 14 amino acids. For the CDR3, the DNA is TGTGCCAGCAGCTTACAGCGGGGCTACAATGAGCAGTTCTTC. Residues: CASSLQRGYNEQFF. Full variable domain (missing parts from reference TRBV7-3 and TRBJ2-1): GAGVSQTPSNKVTEKGKYVELRCDPISGHTALYWYRQSLGQGPEFLIYFQGTGAADDSGLPNDRFFAVRPEGSVSTLKIQRTERGDSAVYLCASSLQRGYNEQFFGPGTRLTVL.

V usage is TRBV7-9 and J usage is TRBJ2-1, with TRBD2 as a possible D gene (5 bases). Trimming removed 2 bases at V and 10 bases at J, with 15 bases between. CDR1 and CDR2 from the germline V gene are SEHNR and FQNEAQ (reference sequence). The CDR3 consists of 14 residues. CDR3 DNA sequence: TGTGCCAGCAGCTTACCGCCTAGCAGGTACGAGCAGTTCTTC. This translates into CASSLPPSRYEQFF.

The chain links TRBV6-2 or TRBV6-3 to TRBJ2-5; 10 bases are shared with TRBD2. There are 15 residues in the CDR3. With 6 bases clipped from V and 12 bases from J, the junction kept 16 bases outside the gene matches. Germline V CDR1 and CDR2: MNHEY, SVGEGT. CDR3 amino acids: CASSSPATSGFREYF. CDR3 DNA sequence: TGTGCCAGCAGCTCGCCGGCGACTAGCGGGTTCAGGGAGTACTTC.

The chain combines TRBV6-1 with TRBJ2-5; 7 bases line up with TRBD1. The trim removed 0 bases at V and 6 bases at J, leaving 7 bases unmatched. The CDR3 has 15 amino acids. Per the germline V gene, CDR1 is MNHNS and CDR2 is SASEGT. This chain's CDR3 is CASSEAFSRGKTQYF. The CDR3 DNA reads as TGTGCCAGCAGTGAAGCCTTTAGCAGGGGGAAGACCCAGTACTTC.

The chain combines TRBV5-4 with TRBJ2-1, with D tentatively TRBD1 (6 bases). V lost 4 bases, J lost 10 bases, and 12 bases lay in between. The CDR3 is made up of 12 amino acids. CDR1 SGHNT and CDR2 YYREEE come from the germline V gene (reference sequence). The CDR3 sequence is CASSRQGTEQFF. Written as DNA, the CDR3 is TGTGCCAGCAGCCGGCAGGGGACAGAGCAGTTCTTC.

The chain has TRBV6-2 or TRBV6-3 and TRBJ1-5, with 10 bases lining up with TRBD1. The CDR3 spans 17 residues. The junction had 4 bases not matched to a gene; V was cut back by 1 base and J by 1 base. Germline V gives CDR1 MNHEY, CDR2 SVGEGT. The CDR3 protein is CASSYLGQGMSNQPQHF. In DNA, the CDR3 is TGTGCCAGCAGTTACTTGGGACAGGGGATGAGCAATCAGCCCCAGCATTTT.

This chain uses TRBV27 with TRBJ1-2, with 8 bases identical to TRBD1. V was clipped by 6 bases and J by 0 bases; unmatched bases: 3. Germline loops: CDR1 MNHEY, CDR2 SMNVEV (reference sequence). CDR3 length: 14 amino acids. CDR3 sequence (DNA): TGTGCCAGCAGCGACAGGGGCGCTAACTATGGCTACACCTTC. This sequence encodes CASSDRGANYGYTF.

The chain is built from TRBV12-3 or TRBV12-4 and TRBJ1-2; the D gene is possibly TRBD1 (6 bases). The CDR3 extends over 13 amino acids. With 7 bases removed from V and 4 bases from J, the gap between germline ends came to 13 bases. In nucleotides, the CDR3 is TGTGCCAGCACCGGAGGGGGGGGCTATGGCTACACCTTC. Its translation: CASTGGGGYGYTF.

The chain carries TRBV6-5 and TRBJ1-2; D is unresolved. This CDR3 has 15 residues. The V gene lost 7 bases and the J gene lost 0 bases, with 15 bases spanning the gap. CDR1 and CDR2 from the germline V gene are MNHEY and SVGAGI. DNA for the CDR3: TGTGCCAGCACCCCGGGGAGCGCTTCTAACTATGGCTACACCTTC. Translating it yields CASTPGSASNYGYTF.

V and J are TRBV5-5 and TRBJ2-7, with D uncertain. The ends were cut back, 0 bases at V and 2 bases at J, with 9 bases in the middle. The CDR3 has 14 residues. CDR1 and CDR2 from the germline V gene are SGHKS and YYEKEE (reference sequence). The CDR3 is CASSLGGPTYEQYF. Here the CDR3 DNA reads TGTGCCAGCAGCTTGGGTGGGCCGACCTACGAGCAGTACTTC.

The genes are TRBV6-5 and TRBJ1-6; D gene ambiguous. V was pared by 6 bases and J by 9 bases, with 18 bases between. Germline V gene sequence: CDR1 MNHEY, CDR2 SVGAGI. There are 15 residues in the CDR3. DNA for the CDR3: TGTGCCAGCAGAAATAGTGAAACCCTATTTTCACCCCTCCACTTT. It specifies CASRNSETLFSPLHF.

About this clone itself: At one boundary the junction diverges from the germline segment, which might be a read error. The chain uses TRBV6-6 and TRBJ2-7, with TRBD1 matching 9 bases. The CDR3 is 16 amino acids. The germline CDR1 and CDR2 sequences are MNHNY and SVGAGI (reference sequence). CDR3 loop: CASRPIGQGRPFGLDF. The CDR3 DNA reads TGTGCCAGCAGGCCAATTGGACAGGGGCGACCATTCGGTTTGGACTTC.